The 5 T cell receptor beta chains listed next were all sequenced from one sample in a study of blood T cell repertoires in COVID-19. Generated by immunoSEQ multiplex PCR, the TCRdb table keeps only in-frame clones and is missing some. Of more than 60,000 clones in the sample, approximately 82% are singletons; the top ten hold 8.5% to 12%. Source material: peripheral blood. These receptor sequences come from a man between 60 and 70 years old with acute or convalescent COVID-19.

The chain carries TRBV5-4 and TRBJ2-7; D is possibly TRBD2 (7 bases). The CDR3 has 15 residues. Germline assignment: CDR1 SGHNT and CDR2 YYREEE (reference sequence). V lost 4 bases and J lost 5, with 19 bases in between. The CDR3: CASSSVRGGADEQYF. The CDR3 nucleotides read TGTGCCAGCAGCAGTGTAAGGGGGGGGGCCGACGAGCAGTACTTC. The full variable domain, with the rest looked up from reference TRBV5-4 and TRBJ2-7, is ETGVTQSPTHLIKTRGQQVTLRCSSQSGHNTVSWYQQALGQGPQFIFQYYREEENGRGNFPPRFSGLQFPNYSSELNVNALELDDSALYLCASSSVRGGADEQYFGPGTRLTVT.

V gene TRBV19 combines with J gene TRBJ2-1, with 7 nucleotides matching TRBD2. In germline, CDR1 is LNHDA, CDR2 SQIVND (reference sequence). This CDR3 is built from 17 residues. After removal of 0 bases from V and 7 bases from J, the junction contained 12 bases not matched to a gene. CDR3 sequence (DNA): TGTGCCAGTAGTATAGATCCCGGACCGGGGGGAAGGAATGAGCAGTTCTTC. It yields the protein CASSIDPGPGGRNEQFF.

This clone was seen a single time. The V and J genes are TRBV5-1 and TRBJ1-1, with a possible D match to TRBD1 (5 bases). Germline values: CDR1 SGHRS, CDR2 YFSETQ. The V end lost 0 bases, the J end lost 4 bases, and 13 bases lay between the germline ends. This CDR3 has 15 residues. This chain's CDR3 is CASSLEGTGGTEAFF. CDR3 nucleotide sequence: TGCGCCAGCAGCTTGGAAGGGACCGGGGGCACTGAAGCTTTCTTT.

This chain links TRBV29-1 with TRBJ2-7; a possible D gene is TRBD1 (6 bases). The CDR3 covers 12 residues. The germline gives CDR1 SQVTM, CDR2 ANQGSEA. Trimming stripped 8 bases from V and 2 bases from J, with 13 bases between. As DNA, the CDR3 is TGCAGCTACTCGACAGGCCCCTACGAGCAGTACTTC. This translates into CSYSTGPYEQYF.

The CDR3 coding sequence is TGTGCCAGCTCGGGGCCAGGGACAGGATCCATCGAGCAGTACTTC. Residues: CASSGPGTGSIEQYF. The J gene is TRBJ2-7, the V gene TRBV18; 8 nucleotides line up with TRBD1. In germline, CDR1 is KGHSH, CDR2 LQKENI. Trimming removed 6 bases from V and 6 bases from J; junction bases left unmatched: 13. This CDR3 is 15 amino acids long.